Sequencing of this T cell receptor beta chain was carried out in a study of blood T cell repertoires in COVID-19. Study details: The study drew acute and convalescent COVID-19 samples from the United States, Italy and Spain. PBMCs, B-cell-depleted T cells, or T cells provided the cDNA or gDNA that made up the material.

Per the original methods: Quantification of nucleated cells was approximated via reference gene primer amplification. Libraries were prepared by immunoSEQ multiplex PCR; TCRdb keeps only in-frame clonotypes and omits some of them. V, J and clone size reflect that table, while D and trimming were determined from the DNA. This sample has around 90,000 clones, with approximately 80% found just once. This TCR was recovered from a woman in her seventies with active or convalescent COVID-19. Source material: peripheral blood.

For the CDR3, the DNA is TGTGCCAGCAGCTTGGCGGTAGCTAGTTCACCCCTCCACTTT. As protein: CASSLAVASSPLHF. The V call is TRBV5-5, the J call TRBJ1-6, with D uncertain. The CDR3 runs 14 residues. The germline V and J ends were trimmed by 0 bases and 9 bases, with 10 bases remaining between them. The germline CDR1 and CDR2 sequences are SGHKS and YYEKEE (reference sequence).